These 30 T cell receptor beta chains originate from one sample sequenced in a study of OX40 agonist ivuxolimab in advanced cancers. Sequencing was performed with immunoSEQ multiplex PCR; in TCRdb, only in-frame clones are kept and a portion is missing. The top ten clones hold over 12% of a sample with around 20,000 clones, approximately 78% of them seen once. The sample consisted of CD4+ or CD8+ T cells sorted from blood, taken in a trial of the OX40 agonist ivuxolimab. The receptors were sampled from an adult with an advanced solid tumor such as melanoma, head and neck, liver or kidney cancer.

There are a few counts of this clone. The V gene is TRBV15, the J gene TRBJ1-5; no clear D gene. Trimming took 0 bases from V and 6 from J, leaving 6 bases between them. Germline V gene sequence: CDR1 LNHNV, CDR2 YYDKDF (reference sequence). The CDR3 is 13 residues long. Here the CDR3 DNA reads TGTGCCACCAGCAGAGATCTCATTCAGCCCCAGCATTTT. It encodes CATSRDLIQPQHF.

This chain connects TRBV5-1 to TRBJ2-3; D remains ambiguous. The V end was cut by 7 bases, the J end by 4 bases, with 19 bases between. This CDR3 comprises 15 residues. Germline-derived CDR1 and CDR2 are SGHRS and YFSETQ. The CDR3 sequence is CASAPDGLMADTQYF. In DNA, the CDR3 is TGCGCCAGCGCGCCGGACGGTTTAATGGCAGATACGCAGTATTTT.

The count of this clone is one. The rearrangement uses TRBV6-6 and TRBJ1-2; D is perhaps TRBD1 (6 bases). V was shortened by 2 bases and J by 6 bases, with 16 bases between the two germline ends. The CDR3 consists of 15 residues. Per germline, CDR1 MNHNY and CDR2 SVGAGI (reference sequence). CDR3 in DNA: TGTGCCAGCAGTTACGGGGGGCAGGGAGTAGATGGCTACACCTTC. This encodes CASSYGGQGVDGYTF.

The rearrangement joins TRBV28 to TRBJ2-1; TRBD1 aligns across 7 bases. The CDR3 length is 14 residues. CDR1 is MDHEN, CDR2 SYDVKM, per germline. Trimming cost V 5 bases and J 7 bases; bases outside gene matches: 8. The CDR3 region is CASSKTGVVNEQFF. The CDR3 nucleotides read TGTGCCAGCAGTAAAACAGGGGTCGTGAATGAGCAGTTCTTC. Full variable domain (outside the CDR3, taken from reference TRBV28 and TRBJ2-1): DVKVTQSSRYLVKRTGEKVFLECVQDMDHENMFWYRQDPGLGLRLIYFSYDVKMKEKGDIPEGYSVSREKKERFSLILESASTNQTSMYLCASSKTGVVNEQFFGPGTRLTVL.

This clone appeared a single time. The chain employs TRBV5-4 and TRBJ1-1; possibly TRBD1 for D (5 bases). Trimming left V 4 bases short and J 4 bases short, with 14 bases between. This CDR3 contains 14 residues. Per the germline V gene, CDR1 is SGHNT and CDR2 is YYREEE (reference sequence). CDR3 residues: CASSLAGVLTEAFF. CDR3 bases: TGTGCCAGCAGCCTGGCGGGGGTTCTCACTGAAGCTTTCTTT.

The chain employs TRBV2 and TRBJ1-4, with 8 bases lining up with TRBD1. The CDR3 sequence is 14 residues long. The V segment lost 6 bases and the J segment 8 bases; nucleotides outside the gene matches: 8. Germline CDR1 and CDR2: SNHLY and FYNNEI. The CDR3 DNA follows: TGTGCCAGCAGCAACGACAGGGGCGGAGAAAAACTGTTTTTT. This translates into CASSNDRGGEKLFF.

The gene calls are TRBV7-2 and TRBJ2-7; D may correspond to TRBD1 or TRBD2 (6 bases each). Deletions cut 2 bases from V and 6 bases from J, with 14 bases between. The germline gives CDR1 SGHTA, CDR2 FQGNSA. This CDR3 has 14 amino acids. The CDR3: CASSLTGGTREQYF. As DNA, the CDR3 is TGTGCCAGCAGCTTAACTGGAGGGACACGCGAGCAGTACTTC.

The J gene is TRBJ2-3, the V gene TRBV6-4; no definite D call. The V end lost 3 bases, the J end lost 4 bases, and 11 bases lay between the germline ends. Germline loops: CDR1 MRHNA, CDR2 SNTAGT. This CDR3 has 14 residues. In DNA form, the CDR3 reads TGTGCCAGCAGTGAAGCTATTGGGGCAGATACGCAGTATTTT. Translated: CASSEAIGADTQYF.

CDR3 in amino acids: CASSPQTGQGSNGYTF. The CDR3, as DNA: TGTGCCAGCAGCCCCCAGACCGGACAGGGATCGAATGGCTACACCTTC. This rearrangement joins TRBV5-4 to TRBJ1-2; the match to TRBD1 covers 8 bases. Germline trimming cut 4 bases from V and 6 bases from J; bases unmatched to any gene: 14. Germline CDR1 and CDR2: SGHNT and YYREEE (reference sequence). The CDR3 has 16 amino acids.

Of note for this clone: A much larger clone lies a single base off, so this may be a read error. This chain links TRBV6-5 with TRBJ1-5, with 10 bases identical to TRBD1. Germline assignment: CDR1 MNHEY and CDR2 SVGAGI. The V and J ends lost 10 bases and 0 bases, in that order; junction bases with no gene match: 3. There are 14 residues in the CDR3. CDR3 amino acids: CATGTGDSNQPQHF. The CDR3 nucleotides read TGTGCCACCGGGACAGGGGATAGCAATCAGCCCCAGCATTTT.

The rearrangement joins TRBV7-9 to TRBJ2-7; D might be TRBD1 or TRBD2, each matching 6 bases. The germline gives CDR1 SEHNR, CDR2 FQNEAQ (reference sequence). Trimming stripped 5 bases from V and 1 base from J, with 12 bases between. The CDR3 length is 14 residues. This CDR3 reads CASSLGGGSYEQYF. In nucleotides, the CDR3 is TGTGCCAGCAGCCTGGGGGGCGGATCCTACGAGCAGTACTTC.

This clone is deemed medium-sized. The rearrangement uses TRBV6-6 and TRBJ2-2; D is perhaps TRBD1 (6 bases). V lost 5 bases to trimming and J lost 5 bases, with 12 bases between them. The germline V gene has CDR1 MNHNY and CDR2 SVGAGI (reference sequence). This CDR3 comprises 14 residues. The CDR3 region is CASSPTTGTGELFF. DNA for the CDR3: TGTGCCAGCAGTCCAACTACAGGGACCGGGGAGCTGTTTTTT.

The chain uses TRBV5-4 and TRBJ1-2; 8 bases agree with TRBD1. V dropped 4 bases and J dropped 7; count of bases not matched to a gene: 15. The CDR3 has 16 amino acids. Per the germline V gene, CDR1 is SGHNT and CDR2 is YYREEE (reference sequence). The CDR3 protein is CASSHRGAGGLGGYTF. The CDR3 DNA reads TGTGCCAGCAGCCACAGGGGGGCAGGGGGATTAGGTGGCTACACCTTC.

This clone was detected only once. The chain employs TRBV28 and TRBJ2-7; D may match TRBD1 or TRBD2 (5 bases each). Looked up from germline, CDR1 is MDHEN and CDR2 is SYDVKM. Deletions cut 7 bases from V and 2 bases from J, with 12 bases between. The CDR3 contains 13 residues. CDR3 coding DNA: TGTGCCAGCACCCCGGGACGGGCCTACGAGCAGTACTTC. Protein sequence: CASTPGRAYEQYF.

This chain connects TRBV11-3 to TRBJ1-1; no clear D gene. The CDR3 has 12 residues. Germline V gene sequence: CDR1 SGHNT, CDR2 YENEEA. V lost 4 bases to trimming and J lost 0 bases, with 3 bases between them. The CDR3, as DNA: TGTGCCAGCAGCTCAATGAACACTGAAGCTTTCTTT. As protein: CASSSMNTEAFF.

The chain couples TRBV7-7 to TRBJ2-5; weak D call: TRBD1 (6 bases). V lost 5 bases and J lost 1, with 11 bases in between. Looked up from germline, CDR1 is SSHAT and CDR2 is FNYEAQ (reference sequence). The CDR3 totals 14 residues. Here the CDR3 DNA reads TGTGCCAGCAGCATTCGGGACACCCAAGAGACCCAGTACTTC. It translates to CASSIRDTQETQYF.

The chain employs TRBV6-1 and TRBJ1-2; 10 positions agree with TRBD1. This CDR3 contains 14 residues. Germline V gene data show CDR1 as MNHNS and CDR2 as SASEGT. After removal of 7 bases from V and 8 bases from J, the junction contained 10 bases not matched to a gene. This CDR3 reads CASKEGTGEGGYTF. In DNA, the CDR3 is TGTGCCAGCAAGGAAGGGACAGGGGAGGGCGGCTACACCTTC.

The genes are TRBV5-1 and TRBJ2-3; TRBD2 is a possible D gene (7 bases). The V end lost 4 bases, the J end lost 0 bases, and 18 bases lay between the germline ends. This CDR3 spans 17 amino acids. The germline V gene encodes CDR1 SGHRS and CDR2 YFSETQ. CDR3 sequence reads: CASSPGGGMRSTDTQYF. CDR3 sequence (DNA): TGCGCCAGCAGCCCGGGGGGCGGGATGAGGAGCACAGATACGCAGTATTTT.

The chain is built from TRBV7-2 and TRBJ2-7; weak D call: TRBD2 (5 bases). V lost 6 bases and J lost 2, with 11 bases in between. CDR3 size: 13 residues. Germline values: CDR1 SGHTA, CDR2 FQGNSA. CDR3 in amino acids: CASSPDFPYEQYF. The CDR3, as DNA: TGTGCCAGCAGTCCGGACTTCCCCTACGAGCAGTACTTC.

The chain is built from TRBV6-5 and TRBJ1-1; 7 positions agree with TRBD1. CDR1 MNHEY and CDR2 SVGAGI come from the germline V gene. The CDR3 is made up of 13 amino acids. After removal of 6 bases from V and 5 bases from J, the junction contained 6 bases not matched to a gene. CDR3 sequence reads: CASRGGLWTEAFF. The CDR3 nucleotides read TGTGCCAGCAGAGGGGGCCTATGGACTGAAGCTTTCTTT.

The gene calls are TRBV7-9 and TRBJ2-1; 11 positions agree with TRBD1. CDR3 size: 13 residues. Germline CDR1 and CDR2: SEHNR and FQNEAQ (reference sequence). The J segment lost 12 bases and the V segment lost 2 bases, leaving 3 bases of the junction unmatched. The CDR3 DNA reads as TGTGCCAGCAGCTTACCAGGACAGGGGGCGCAGTTCTTC. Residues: CASSLPGQGAQFF.

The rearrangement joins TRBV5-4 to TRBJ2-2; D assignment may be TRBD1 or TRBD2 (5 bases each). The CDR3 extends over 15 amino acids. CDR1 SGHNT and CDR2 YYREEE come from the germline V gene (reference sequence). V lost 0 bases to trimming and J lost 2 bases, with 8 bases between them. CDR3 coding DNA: TGTGCCAGCAGCTTGGAGGGACCTAACACCGGGGAGCTGTTTTTT. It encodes CASSLEGPNTGELFF. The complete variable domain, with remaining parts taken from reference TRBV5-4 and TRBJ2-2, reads ETGVTQSPTHLIKTRGQQVTLRCSSQSGHNTVSWYQQALGQGPQFIFQYYREEENGRGNFPPRFSGLQFPNYSSELNVNALELDDSALYLCASSLEGPNTGELFFGEGSRLTVL.

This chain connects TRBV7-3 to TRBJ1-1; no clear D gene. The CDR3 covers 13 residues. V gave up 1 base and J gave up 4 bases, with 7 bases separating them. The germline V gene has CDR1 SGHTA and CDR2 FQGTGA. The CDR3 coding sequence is TGTGCCAGCAGCTTAATGGGTGGCACTGAAGCTTTCTTT. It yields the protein CASSLMGGTEAFF.

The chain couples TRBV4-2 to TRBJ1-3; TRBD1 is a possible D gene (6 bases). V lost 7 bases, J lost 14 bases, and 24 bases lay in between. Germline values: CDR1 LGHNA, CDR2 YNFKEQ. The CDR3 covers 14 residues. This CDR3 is CASTPGTKLDILYF. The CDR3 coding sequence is TGTGCCAGCACCCCCGGGACAAAACTAGATATATTATATTTT.

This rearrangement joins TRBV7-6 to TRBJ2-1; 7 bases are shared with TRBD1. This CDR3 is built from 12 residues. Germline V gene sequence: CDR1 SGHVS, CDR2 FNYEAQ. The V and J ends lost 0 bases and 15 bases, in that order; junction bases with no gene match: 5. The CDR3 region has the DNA TGTGCCAGCAGCTTAGCGGGGGACAGCATGTTCTTC. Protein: CASSLAGDSMFF.

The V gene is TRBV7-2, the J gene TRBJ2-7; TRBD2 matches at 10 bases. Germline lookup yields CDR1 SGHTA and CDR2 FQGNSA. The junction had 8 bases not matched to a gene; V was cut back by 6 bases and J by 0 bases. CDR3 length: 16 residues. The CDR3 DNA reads TGTGCCAGCAGTATAGCGGGGGGAACCGGCTCCTACGAGCAGTACTTC. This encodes CASSIAGGTGSYEQYF.

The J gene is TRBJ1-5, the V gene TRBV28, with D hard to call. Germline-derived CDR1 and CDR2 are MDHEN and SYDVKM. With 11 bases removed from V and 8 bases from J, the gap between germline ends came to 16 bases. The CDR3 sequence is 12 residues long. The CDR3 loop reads CASRGFSEPQHF. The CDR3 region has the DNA TGTGCCTCCCGAGGTTTTAGTGAGCCCCAGCATTTT.

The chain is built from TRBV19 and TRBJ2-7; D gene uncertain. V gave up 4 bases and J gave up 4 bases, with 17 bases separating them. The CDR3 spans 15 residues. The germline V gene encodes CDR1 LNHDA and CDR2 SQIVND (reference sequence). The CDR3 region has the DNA TGTGCCAGTAGTACGGCTGGGCAGGATCTTTACGAGCAGTACTTC. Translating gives CASSTAGQDLYEQYF.

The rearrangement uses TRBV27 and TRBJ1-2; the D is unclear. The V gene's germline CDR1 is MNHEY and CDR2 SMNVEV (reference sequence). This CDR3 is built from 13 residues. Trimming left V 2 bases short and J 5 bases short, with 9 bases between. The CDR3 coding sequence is TGTGCCAGCAGTTTACAAGGGCTGTATGGCTACACCTTC. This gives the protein CASSLQGLYGYTF.

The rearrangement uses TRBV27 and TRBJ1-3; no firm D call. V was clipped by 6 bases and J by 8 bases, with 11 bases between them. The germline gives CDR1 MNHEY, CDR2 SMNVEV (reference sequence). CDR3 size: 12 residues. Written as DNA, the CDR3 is TGTGCCAGCAGGCTTGGAGGGCACACCATATATTTT. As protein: CASRLGGHTIYF.